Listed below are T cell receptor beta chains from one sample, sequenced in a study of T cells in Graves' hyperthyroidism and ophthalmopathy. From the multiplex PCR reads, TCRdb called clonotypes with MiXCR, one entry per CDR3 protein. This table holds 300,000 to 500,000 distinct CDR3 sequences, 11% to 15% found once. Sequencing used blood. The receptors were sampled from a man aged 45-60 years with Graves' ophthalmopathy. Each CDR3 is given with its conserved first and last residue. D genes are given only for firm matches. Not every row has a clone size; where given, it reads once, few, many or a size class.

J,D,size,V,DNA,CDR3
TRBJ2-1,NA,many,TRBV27,TGTGCCAGCAGTTTACCCCTCCCTCTGACTGCGGGAAGGGTCACAGTTGGTGAGCAGTTCTTC,CASSLPLPLTAGRVTVGEQFF
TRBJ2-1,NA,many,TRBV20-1,TGCAGTGCTAGACGGGGCTCTCTCAACAATGAGCAGTTCTTC,CSARRGSLNNEQFF
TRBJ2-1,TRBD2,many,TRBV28,TGTGCCAGCAGTTTATCAGTAACTAGCGATGCGTTCTTC,CASSLSVTSDAFF
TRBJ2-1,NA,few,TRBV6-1,TGTGCCAGCAGTGGGATTTACAATGAGCAGTTCTTC,CASSGIYNEQFF
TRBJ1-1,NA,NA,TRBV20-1,TGCAGTGCTAGACAGGGCAGTAGATTGGGTGATGAAGCTTTCTTT,CSARQGSRLGDEAFF
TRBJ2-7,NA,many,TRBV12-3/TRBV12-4,TGTGCCAGCAGTTTCAGTAGCTCCTACGAGCAGTACTTC,CASSFSSSYEQYF
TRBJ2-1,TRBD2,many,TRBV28,TGTGCCAGCAGCCCCCCACTAGCGGGAGGGCCCTATGAGCAGTTCTTC,CASSPPLAGGPYEQFF
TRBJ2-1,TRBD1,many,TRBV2,TGTGCCAGCAGTGAACGGCAGGGGGAGTATGAGCAGTTCTTC,CASSERQGEYEQFF
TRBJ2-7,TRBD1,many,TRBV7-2,TGTGCCAGCAGCCTAACAGACAGGGGCGCCTACGAGCAGTACTTC,CASSLTDRGAYEQYF
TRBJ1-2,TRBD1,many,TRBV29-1,TGCAGCGTTGATGGCGCCCCGGGACAGCGCCACTATGGCTACACCTTC,CSVDGAPGQRHYGYTF
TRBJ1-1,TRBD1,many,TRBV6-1,TGTGCCAGCAGTGAGGAGGGGGCGACGGAAGCTTTCTTT,CASSEEGATEAFF
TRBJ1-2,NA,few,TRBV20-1,TGCAGTGCTACGGACTGGGCCTCTGATGGCTACACCTTC,CSATDWASDGYTF
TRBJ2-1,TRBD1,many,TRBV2,TGTGCCAGCTCCCCCCGAGTACAGGGGGCCCATGAGCAGTTCTTC,CASSPRVQGAHEQFF
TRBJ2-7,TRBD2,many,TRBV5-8,TGTGCCAGCGCCCGGGGGGGCGGGAGTTACGAGCAGTACTTC,CASARGGGSYEQYF